Below are 8 T cell receptor beta chains sequenced from a single sample in a study of tumour-infiltrating T cells in Burkitt lymphoma. The table came from immunoSEQ multiplex PCR; TCRdb's copy has only in-frame clones and leaves some out. Of about 700 clones in the sample, approximately 95% were seen once. Sequenced material: tumor tissue. The receptor source for this set is a human donor with Burkitt lymphoma.

This clone has more than one count but fewer than ten. This sequence joins TRBV10-1 and TRBJ1-1; TRBD1 might be the D (5 bases). CDR1 is WNHNN, CDR2 SYGVQD, per germline (reference sequence). The V end was cut by 6 bases, the J end by 7 bases, with 12 bases between. This CDR3 has 12 residues. DNA of the CDR3: TGCGCCAGCAGGTCAGGGATGGGTGAAGCTTTCTTT. It codes for CASRSGMGEAFF.

Turning to this clone: A read error may produce the germline difference seen at one junction end. The gene calls are TRBV28 and TRBJ1-2; D unclear. Germline-derived CDR1 and CDR2 are MDHEN and SYDVKM. The CDR3 is 14 residues long. The CDR3 region is CASSFGRLDYGYIF. The CDR3 DNA reads as TGTGCCAGCAGTTTCGGGAGGTTGGACTATGGCTACATCTTC.

The chain combines TRBV7-8 with TRBJ2-7; the match to TRBD1 covers 8 bases. Germline lookup yields CDR1 SGHVS and CDR2 FQNEAQ. The CDR3 has 15 amino acids. V shed 4 bases and J 13 bases; nucleotides not matched to a gene: 18. For the CDR3, the DNA is TGTGCCAGCAGCTCCGACGCAGGACAGGGCGTCGAAAGATACTTC. Protein sequence: CASSSDAGQGVERYF. Variable domain in full (rest from reference TRBV7-8 and TRBJ2-7): GAGVSQSPRYKVAKRGQDVALRCDPISGHVSLFWYQQALGQGPEFLTYFQNEAQLDKSGLPSDRFFAERPEGSVSTLKIQRTQQEDSAVYLCASSSDAGQGVERYFGPGTRLTVT.

The V and J genes are TRBV6-6 and TRBJ1-2, with 7 bases aligning to TRBD1. There are 13 residues in the CDR3. The V gene's germline CDR1 is MNHNY and CDR2 SVGAGI (reference sequence). The V segment lost 6 bases and the J segment 8 bases; nucleotides outside the gene matches: 9. CDR3 DNA sequence: TGTGCCAGCAGCCGACAGGGCGAGAAGGGCTACACCTTC. It is translated as CASSRQGEKGYTF.

The rearrangement links TRBV4-3 to TRBJ1-1; D unclear. Deletions cut 1 base from V and 1 base from J, with 7 bases between. Looked up from germline, CDR1 is LGHNA and CDR2 is YSLEER. The CDR3 has 14 amino acids. CDR3 sequence: CASSQATANTEAFF. The DNA of the CDR3 is TGCGCCAGCAGCCAAGCAACAGCGAACACTGAAGCTTTCTTT.

The rearrangement uses TRBV10-1 and TRBJ1-2; D gene uncertain. Trimming cost V 2 bases and J 6 bases, with 1 base left between them. The CDR3 is made up of 10 amino acids. The V gene's germline CDR1 is WNHNN and CDR2 SYGVQD (reference sequence). The CDR3 bases are TGCGCCAGCAGTGAGAATGGCTACACCTTC. Its translation: CASSENGYTF.

The count of this clone is one. The rearrangement uses TRBV7-3 and TRBJ2-1; D is uncertain. This CDR3 comprises 13 residues. Looked up from germline, CDR1 is SGHTA and CDR2 is FQGTGA. The ends were cut back, 2 bases at V and 3 bases at J, with 5 bases in the middle. The CDR3 is CASSLDNYNEQFF. CDR3 in DNA: TGTGCCAGCAGCTTAGACAACTACAATGAGCAGTTCTTC.

The chain employs TRBV10-2 and TRBJ1-6; D is unresolved. Germline CDR1 is WSHSY and CDR2 is SAAADI. The CDR3 is made up of 12 amino acids. V dropped 5 bases and J dropped 13 bases, with 12 bases sitting between them. The CDR3 reads CASSHRAGPLHF. CDR3 DNA sequence: TGCGCCAGCAGTCACCGGGCGGGGCCCCTCCACTTT.